Each of the 22 T cell receptor beta chains below was sequenced from the same sample in a study of blood T cell repertoires in COVID-19. Data came from immunoSEQ multiplex PCR; TCRdb stores just in-frame clones and leaves some out. The sample carries about 100,000 clones, 75% to 90% recorded once. The sequenced material came from peripheral blood. All receptors come from a man at least 80 years old with acute or convalescent COVID-19.

Comments on this clone: One end of the junction fails to match germline, which may point to a read error. The identical CDR3 is also encoded by other nucleotide sequences in the sample. The chain uses TRBV9 and TRBJ2-1; D perhaps matches TRBD2 (6 bases). The CDR3 sequence is 15 residues long. Germline lookup yields CDR1 SGDLS and CDR2 YYNGEE. The CDR3 region is CASSVELAEYNEQFF. CDR3 DNA: TGTGCCAGCAGTGTAGAACTAGCAGAGTACAATGAGCAGTTCTTC.

This clone appeared a single time. The V and J genes are TRBV27 and TRBJ2-1; D may be TRBD1 (7 bases). Trimming shortened V by 8 bases and J by 10 bases, and 15 bases separated the two germline ends. Germline CDR1 reads MNHEY; CDR2 reads SMNVEV (reference sequence). The CDR3 loop spans 12 amino acids. CDR3 DNA: TGTGCCAGCCGATCAGGGGGGCGGGAGCAGTTCTTC. This gives the protein CASRSGGREQFF.

This sequence joins TRBV5-4 and TRBJ1-2; 9 nucleotides agree with TRBD1. The CDR3 length is 14 residues. Trimming at V came to 4 bases and at J to 2 bases, leaving 3 bases not matched to a gene. From germline, CDR1 is SGHNT and CDR2 YYREEE (reference sequence). The DNA for the CDR3 is TGTGCCAGCAGCCGGGACAGGGCCAACTATGGCTACACCTTC. Translation gives CASSRDRANYGYTF.

The V gene is TRBV30, the J gene TRBJ2-2; 7 nucleotides line up with TRBD1. This CDR3 has 14 residues. CDR1 GTSNPN and CDR2 SVGIG come from the germline V gene (reference sequence). The J segment lost 5 bases and the V segment lost 4 bases, leaving 7 bases of the junction unmatched. The CDR3 DNA reads TGTGCCTGGACTGAGACAGGGAAAACCGGGGAGCTGTTTTTT. Residues: CAWTETGKTGELFF.

This chain links TRBV5-1 with TRBJ2-7, with 8 bases lining up with TRBD2. Unmatched junction bases numbered 9, after V lost 4 bases and J lost 6 bases. CDR1 and CDR2 from the germline V gene are SGHRS and YFSETQ. This CDR3 is 14 amino acids long. The CDR3: CASSLGLAPGEQYF. CDR3 DNA sequence: TGCGCCAGCAGCCTAGGACTAGCTCCTGGCGAGCAGTACTTC.

The V call is TRBV7-3, the J call TRBJ2-1, with TRBD2 identical over 9 bases. CDR1 is SGHTA, CDR2 FQGTGA, per germline. V was pared by 3 bases and J by 7 bases, with 1 base of the junction left unmatched. This CDR3 contains 13 residues. CDR3 region: CASSFTSGNEQFF. CDR3 DNA: TGTGCCAGCAGCTTCACTAGCGGGAATGAGCAGTTCTTC.

This clone was recorded a few times. CDR3 sequence: CASSSTGTSTYNEQFF. The CDR3 coding sequence is TGTGCCAGCAGTTCAACCGGGACTAGCACCTACAATGAGCAGTTCTTC. V gene TRBV28 combines with J gene TRBJ2-1; 9 bases match TRBD2. Germline V gives CDR1 MDHEN, CDR2 SYDVKM. J gave up 2 bases and V 4 bases, and 6 bases lay outside the gene matches. The CDR3 length is 16 residues.

The chain carries TRBV7-2 and TRBJ2-1, with TRBD1 as a possible D gene (6 bases). This CDR3 spans 14 amino acids. V was shortened by 5 bases and J by 7 bases, with 15 bases between the two germline ends. Germline V gene data show CDR1 as SGHTA and CDR2 as FQGNSA. CDR3 nucleotide sequence: TGTGCCAGCAGCCCCCACAGGGTCGGAAATGAGCAGTTCTTC. This translates into CASSPHRVGNEQFF.

This sequence joins TRBV2 and TRBJ2-7, with 8 nucleotides matching TRBD1. Trimming cost V 8 bases and J 4 bases; bases outside gene matches: 10. Germline loops: CDR1 SNHLY, CDR2 FYNNEI. The CDR3 runs 14 residues. The CDR3 here is CASASGGDWYEQYF. The CDR3 DNA reads as TGTGCCAGCGCTTCAGGGGGCGATTGGTACGAGCAGTACTTC.

The V and J genes are TRBV27 and TRBJ2-5; 10 bases agree with TRBD2. The V gene end was trimmed by 5 bases and the J gene end by 4 bases; junction bases not matched to a gene: 4. Germline V CDR1 and CDR2: MNHEY, SMNVEV (reference sequence). This CDR3 has 14 amino acids. The CDR3 DNA is TGTGCCAGCAGTCTAGCGGGAGTAACAGAGACCCAGTACTTC. Protein sequence: CASSLAGVTETQYF.

This rearrangement joins TRBV5-6 to TRBJ2-7; 8 bases match TRBD1. Trimming took 0 bases from V and 3 from J; bases not matched to a gene: 5. The length of the CDR3 is 15 residues. Per the germline V gene, CDR1 is SGHDT and CDR2 is YYEEEE. The CDR3 nucleotides are TGTGCCAGCAGCTTGGCCCAGGGGGCAAACTACGAGCAGTACTTC. Translated, it gives CASSLAQGANYEQYF.

In the case of this clone: The same CDR3 can be traced to other DNA sequences in this sample. CDR3 loop: CASSLGLAGVTDTQYF. CDR3 sequence (DNA): TGTGCCAGCAGCTTGGGACTAGCGGGAGTTACAGATACGCAGTATTTT. The genes are TRBV5-6 and TRBJ2-3; TRBD2 matches 12 bases. Unmatched junction bases numbered 2, after V lost 0 bases and J lost 3 bases. The germline V gene encodes CDR1 SGHDT and CDR2 YYEEEE. This CDR3 has 16 amino acids.

The rearrangement joins TRBV5-4 to TRBJ2-7; D unclear. CDR1 and CDR2 (germline): SGHNT, YYREEE (reference sequence). This CDR3 contains 12 residues. V was cut by 0 bases and J by 3 bases, with 4 bases left in between. The CDR3 DNA reads as TGTGCCAGCAGCTTGGACGGCTACGAGCAGTACTTC. Translated: CASSLDGYEQYF.

The CDR3 loop is CASRRTGGVPNEKLFF. Here the CDR3 DNA reads TGTGCCAGCAGGCGGACAGGGGGAGTGCCCAATGAAAAACTGTTTTTT. V usage is TRBV27 and J usage is TRBJ1-4; 10 bases are shared with TRBD1. CDR3 length: 16 amino acids. V lost 6 bases to trimming and J lost 5 bases; unmatched junction nucleotides: 9. In germline, CDR1 is MNHEY, CDR2 SMNVEV (reference sequence).

CDR3 protein: CATGRASVTDTQYF. The DNA of the CDR3 is TGTGCCACGGGAAGGGCTAGCGTGACAGATACGCAGTATTTT. V gene TRBV6-6 combines with J gene TRBJ2-3; D possibly corresponds to TRBD2 (6 bases). V was clipped by 10 bases and J by 3 bases, with 17 bases between them. Germline CDR1 and CDR2: MNHNY and SVGAGI (reference sequence). CDR3 size: 14 residues.

The V and J genes are TRBV6-2 or TRBV6-3 and TRBJ2-1; TRBD2 matches at 8 bases. In germline, CDR1 is MNHEY, CDR2 SVGEGT. Trimming removed 0 bases from V and 10 bases from J; junction bases left unmatched: 5. The CDR3 extends over 14 amino acids. The CDR3 loop is CASSYSLSGVEQFF. The CDR3 DNA sequence: TGTGCCAGCAGTTACTCCCTTAGCGGGGTCGAGCAGTTCTTC.

This chain uses TRBV13 with TRBJ1-3; 9 bases align to TRBD1. Trimming cost V 5 bases and J 4 bases; bases outside gene matches: 21. CDR1 and CDR2 from the germline V gene are PRHDT and FYEKMQ (reference sequence). The CDR3 runs to 20 residues. CDR3 sequence (DNA): TGTGCCAGCAGCGCACGCCACGGGGGACAGGGACGTTTAGCGGGAAACACCATATATTTT. Amino acid sequence: CASSARHGGQGRLAGNTIYF. Variable domain in full (rest from reference TRBV13 and TRBJ1-3): AAGVIQSPRHLIKEKRETATLKCYPIPRHDTVYWYQQGPGQDPQFLISFYEKMQSDKGSIPDRFSAQQFSDYHSELNMSSLELGDSALYFCASSARHGGQGRLAGNTIYFGEGSWLTVV.

This clone was recorded once. The V gene is TRBV18, the J gene TRBJ1-3, with D uncertain. In germline, CDR1 is KGHSH, CDR2 LQKENI. This CDR3 has 14 amino acids. The V end was cut by 2 bases, the J end by 0 bases, with 5 bases between. The CDR3 nucleotides read TGTGCCAGCTCACCAAGTAGCTCTGGAAACACCATATATTTT. Its protein is CASSPSSSGNTIYF.

This chain links TRBV5-1 with TRBJ2-1; 8 positions match TRBD2. CDR1 and CDR2 from the germline V gene are SGHRS and YFSETQ. The CDR3 is made up of 13 amino acids. Trimming cost V 5 bases and J 8 bases; bases outside gene matches: 6. The CDR3 is CASSLPSGYEQFF. The CDR3 bases are TGCGCCAGCAGTCTCCCTAGCGGGTATGAGCAGTTCTTC.

This clone was seen a few times. The chain carries TRBV12-3 or TRBV12-4 and TRBJ2-7; D remains unclear. The CDR3 length is 11 residues. Deletions cut 4 bases from V and 1 base from J, with 2 bases between. The CDR3 here is CASSSSYEQYF. The CDR3 DNA sequence: TGTGCCAGCAGTTCATCCTACGAGCAGTACTTC.

The chain employs TRBV7-2 and TRBJ2-5; D is undetermined. V lost 2 bases to trimming and J lost 1 base, with 5 bases between them. CDR1 and CDR2 from the germline V gene are SGHTA and FQGNSA. The CDR3 totals 13 residues. Here the CDR3 reads CASSLSIQETQYF. The CDR3 DNA reads TGTGCCAGCAGCTTAAGCATCCAAGAGACCCAGTACTTC.

V is TRBV6-5 and J is TRBJ1-3; the match to TRBD1 covers 7 bases. The CDR3 contains 15 residues. The germline CDR1 and CDR2 sequences are MNHEY and SVGAGI. J gave up 0 bases and V 6 bases, and 5 bases lay outside the gene matches. The CDR3 DNA reads as TGTGCCAGCAGAATCACAGGGGTCTCTGGAAACACCATATATTTT. Protein sequence: CASRITGVSGNTIYF.